This T cell receptor (beta chain) came from a study of neurological immune-mediated disorders. Study observations and caveats: The level of TCR clonal expansion was highest in patients with HTLV-1-associated myelopathy and lowest in multiple sclerosis, where it fell below the level seen in healthy controls.

Stored at -80 C, 2 million PBMCs were the source of the unsorted libraries. This clonotype was picked up many times. Antigen: not known. The authors produced cDNA by 5'RACE using 10-nucleotide random UMIs. Per sequencing run, 15-18 subjects together gave over 190 million TCR-beta sequences. Via MiXCR, TCRdb re-called the 5' RACE reads, giving one row per CDR3 protein. The repertoire consists of about 50,000 distinct CDR3 sequences, with 10% to 13% occurring once and the leading ten covering approximately 5.3%. Trimming shortened V by 10 bases and J by 3 bases, and 19 bases separated the two germline ends. The CDR3 consists of 16 residues. Germline-derived CDR1 and CDR2 are SGHVS and FQNEAQ.

The clonotype originates from a man aged 70 or older with HTLV-1-associated myelopathy (HAM/TSP). The V gene is TRBV7-8, the J gene TRBJ1-6, with a tentative D call TRBD1 (5 bases). The sequenced sample was PBMCs. CDR3: CATQPSTDVYNSPLHF. CDR3 in DNA: TGTGCCACCCAGCCATCGACAGATGTCTATAATTCACCCCTCCACTTT.